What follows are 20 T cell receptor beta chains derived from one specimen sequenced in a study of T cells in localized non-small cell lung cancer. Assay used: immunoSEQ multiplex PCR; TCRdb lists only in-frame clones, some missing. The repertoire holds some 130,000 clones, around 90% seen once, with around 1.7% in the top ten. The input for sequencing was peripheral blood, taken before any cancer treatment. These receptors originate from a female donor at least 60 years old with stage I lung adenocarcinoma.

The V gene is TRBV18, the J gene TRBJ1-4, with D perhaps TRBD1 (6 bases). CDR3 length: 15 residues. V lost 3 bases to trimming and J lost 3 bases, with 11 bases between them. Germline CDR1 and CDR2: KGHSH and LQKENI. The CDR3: CASSPQTGPNEKLFF. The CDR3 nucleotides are TGTGCCAGCTCACCTCAGACAGGCCCTAATGAAAAACTGTTTTTT.

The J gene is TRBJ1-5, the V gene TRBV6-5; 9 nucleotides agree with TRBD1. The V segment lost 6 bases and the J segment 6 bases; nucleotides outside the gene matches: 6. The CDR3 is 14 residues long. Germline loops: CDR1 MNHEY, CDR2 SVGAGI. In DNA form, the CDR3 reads TGTGCCAGCAGCGGACAGGGGATAAGTCAGCCCCAGCATTTT. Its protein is CASSGQGISQPQHF.

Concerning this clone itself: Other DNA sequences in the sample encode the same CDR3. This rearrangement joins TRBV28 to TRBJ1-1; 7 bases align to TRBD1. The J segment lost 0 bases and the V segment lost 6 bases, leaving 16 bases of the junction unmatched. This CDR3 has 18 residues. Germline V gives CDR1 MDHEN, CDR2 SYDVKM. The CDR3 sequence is CASSPSHHRGPMNTEAFF. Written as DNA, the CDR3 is TGTGCCAGCAGCCCTTCCCACCACAGGGGCCCGATGAACACTGAAGCTTTCTTT.

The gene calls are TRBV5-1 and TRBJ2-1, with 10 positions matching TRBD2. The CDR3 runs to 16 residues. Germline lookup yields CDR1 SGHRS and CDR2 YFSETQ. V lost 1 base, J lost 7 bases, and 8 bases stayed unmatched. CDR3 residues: CASSLLSGRARNEQFF. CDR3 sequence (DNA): TGCGCCAGCAGCTTGCTAAGCGGGAGGGCGAGAAATGAGCAGTTCTTC.

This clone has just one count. The CDR3 DNA sequence: TGTGCCAGCACCACCACAGGGAGGCAGACCCAGTACTTC. Encoded protein: CASTTTGRQTQYF. V and J are TRBV28 and TRBJ2-5, with D perhaps TRBD1 or TRBD2 (6 bases each). V lost 7 bases, J lost 6 bases, and 15 bases lay in between. The CDR3 is 13 amino acids. Germline V gene data show CDR1 as MDHEN and CDR2 as SYDVKM.

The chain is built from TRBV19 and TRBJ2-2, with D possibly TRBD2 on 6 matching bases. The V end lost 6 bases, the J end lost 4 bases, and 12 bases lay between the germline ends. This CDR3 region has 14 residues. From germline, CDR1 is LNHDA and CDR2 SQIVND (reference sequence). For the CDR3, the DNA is TGTGCCAGTAGAGTCAACGGGGGCACCGGGGAGCTGTTTTTT. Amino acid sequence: CASRVNGGTGELFF.

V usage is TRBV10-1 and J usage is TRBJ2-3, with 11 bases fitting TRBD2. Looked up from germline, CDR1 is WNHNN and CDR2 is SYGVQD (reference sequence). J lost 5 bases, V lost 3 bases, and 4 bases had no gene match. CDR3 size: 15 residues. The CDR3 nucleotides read TGCGCCAGCAGTGACGCTACTAGCGGGAGAGATACGCAGTATTTT. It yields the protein CASSDATSGRDTQYF.

In DNA form, the CDR3 reads TGTGCCAGTCGCCGGACAGGGGCTAATGAAAAACTGTTTTTT. Protein product: CASRRTGANEKLFF. This chain joins TRBV19 and TRBJ1-4; 9 positions agree with TRBD1. CDR3 length equals 14 residues. V trimming: 8 bases; J trimming: 3 bases; junction bases outside the gene matches: 4. The germline CDR1 and CDR2 sequences are LNHDA and SQIVND (reference sequence).

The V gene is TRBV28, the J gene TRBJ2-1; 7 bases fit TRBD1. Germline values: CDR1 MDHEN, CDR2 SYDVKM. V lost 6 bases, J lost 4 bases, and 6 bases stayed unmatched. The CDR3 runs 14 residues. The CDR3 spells CASSQADRYNEQFF. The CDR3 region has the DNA TGTGCCAGCAGCCAGGCGGACAGGTACAATGAGCAGTTCTTC.

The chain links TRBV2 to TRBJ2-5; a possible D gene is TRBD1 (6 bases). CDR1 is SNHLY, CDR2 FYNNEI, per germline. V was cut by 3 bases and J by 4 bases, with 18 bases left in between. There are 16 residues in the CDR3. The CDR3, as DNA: TGTGCCAGCAGTGACCGAGGCAGGGGAACTTTAGAGACCCAGTACTTC. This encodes CASSDRGRGTLETQYF.

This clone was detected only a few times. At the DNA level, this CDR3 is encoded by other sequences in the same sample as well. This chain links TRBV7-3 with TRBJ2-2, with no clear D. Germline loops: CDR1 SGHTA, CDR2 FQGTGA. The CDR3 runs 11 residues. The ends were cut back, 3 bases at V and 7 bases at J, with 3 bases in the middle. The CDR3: CASSLSGELFF. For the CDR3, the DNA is TGTGCCAGCAGCTTGAGCGGGGAGCTGTTTTTT.

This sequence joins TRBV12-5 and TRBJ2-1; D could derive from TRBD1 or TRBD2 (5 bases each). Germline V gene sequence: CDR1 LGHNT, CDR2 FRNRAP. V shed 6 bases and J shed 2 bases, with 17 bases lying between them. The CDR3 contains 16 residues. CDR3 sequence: CASGEGQTGPYNEQFF. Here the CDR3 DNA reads TGTGCTAGTGGAGAGGGCCAGACGGGGCCCTACAATGAGCAGTTCTTC. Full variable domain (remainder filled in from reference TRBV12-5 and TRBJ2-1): DARVTQTPRHKVTEMGQEVTMRCQPILGHNTVFWYRQTMMQGLELLAYFRNRAPLDDSGMPKDRFSAEMPDATLATLKIQPSEPRDSAVYFCASGEGQTGPYNEQFFGPGTRLTVL.

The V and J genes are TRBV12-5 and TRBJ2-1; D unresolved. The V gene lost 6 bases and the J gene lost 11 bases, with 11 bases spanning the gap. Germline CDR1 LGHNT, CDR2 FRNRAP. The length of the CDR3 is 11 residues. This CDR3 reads CASGLRAQQFF. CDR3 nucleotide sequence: TGTGCTAGTGGCCTCCGCGCACAGCAGTTCTTC. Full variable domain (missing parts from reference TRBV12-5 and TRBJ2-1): DARVTQTPRHKVTEMGQEVTMRCQPILGHNTVFWYRQTMMQGLELLAYFRNRAPLDDSGMPKDRFSAEMPDATLATLKIQPSEPRDSAVYFCASGLRAQQFFGPGTRLTVL.

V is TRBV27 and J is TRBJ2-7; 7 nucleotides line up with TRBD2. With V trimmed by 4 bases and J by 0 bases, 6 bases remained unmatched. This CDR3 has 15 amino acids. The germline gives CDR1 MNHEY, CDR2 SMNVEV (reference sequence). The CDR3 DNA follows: TGTGCCAGCAGTTGGTCTAGCGGACACTCCTACGAGCAGTACTTC. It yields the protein CASSWSSGHSYEQYF.

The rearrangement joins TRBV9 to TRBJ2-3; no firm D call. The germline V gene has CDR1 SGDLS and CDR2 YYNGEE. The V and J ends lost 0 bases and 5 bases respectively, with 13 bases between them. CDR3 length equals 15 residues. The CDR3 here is CASSVEQAGLDTQYF. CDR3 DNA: TGTGCCAGCAGCGTAGAGCAGGCCGGTTTAGATACGCAGTATTTT.

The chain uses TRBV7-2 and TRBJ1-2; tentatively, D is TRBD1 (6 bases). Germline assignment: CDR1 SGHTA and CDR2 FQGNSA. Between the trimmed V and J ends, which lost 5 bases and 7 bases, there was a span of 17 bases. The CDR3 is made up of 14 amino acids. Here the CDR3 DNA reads TGTGCCAGCAGCCCCAGACAGGCCGTCGCTGGCTACACCTTC. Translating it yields CASSPRQAVAGYTF.

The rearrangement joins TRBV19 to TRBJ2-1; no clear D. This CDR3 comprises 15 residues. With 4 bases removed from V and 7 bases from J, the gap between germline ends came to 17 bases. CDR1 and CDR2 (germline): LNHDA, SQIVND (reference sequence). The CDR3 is CASSTAQVLRNEQFF. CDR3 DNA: TGTGCCAGTAGTACTGCCCAGGTGTTGAGAAATGAGCAGTTCTTC.

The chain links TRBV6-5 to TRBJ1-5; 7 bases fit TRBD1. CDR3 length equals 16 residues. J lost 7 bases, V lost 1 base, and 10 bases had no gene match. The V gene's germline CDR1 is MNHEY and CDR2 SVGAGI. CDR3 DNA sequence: TGTGCCAGCAGTTACTGGCGTGACAGGGCAGGGCAGCCCCAGCATTTT. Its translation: CASSYWRDRAGQPQHF.

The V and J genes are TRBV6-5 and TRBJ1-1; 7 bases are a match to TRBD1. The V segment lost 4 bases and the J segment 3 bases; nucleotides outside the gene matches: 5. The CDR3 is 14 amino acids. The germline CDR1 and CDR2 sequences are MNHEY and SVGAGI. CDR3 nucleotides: TGTGCCAGCAGTTCAATTCAGGGGGACACTGAAGCTTTCTTT. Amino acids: CASSSIQGDTEAFF.

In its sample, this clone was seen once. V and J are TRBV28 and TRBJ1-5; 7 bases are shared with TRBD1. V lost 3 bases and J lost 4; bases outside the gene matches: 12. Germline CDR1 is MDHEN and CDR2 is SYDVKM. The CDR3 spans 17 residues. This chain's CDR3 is CASSFRSPRQGNQPQHF. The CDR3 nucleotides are TGTGCCAGCAGTTTTAGATCTCCCCGACAGGGAAATCAGCCCCAGCATTTT.